This T cell receptor (beta chain) originates from a study of cytomegalovirus exposure and HLA in healthy donors. Primers: 60 Vbeta forward and 13 Jbeta reverse. Measured with immunoSEQ multiplex PCR; TCRdb has only the in-frame clones, and not every one. The sample gives about 160,000 clones, about three quarters of which show up once; around 3% is in the top ten. Trimming took 3 bases from V and 1 from J, leaving 13 bases between them. This CDR3 has 15 residues. The germline CDR1 and CDR2 sequences are LNHDA and SQIVND (reference sequence). Comment on this clone: Its antigen is undetermined.

Regarding the study as a whole: A list of 150 to 200 TCR beta chains associated with cytomegalovirus was given.

The TCR comes from a woman aged 40 to 55 in good health and CMV-seropositive. Input material: PBMCs. V usage is TRBV19 and J usage is TRBJ2-7; unclear D gene. CDR3 in amino acids: CASSMALGSSYEQYF. CDR3 nucleotide sequence: TGTGCCAGTAGTATGGCCCTGGGCAGTTCCTACGAGCAGTACTTC.